The clone carrying this T cell receptor (beta chain) was seen once. The antigen remains unidentified. Germline CDR1 and CDR2: LNHDA and SQIVND (reference sequence). The CDR3 is made up of 13 amino acids. With 4 bases clipped from V and 5 bases from J, the junction kept 1 base outside the gene matches. Only patients with CD8+CD57+ cell expansion on flow cytometry were chosen for sequencing. Patient blood was sampled before any therapy had been received. The data were taken from a study of CD8+CD57+ T cells in acquired aplastic anemia. Study at large: Yields of DNA that came from sorted CD4+ and CD8+ cells averaged approximately 3.5 ug.

Using genomic DNA as the template, TCR beta VDJ and CDR3 profiling was carried out. TCRdb called the reads again in MiXCR, with one record for every CDR3 protein. The sample includes over 150,000 distinct CDR3 sequences, around 60% of them seen just once. Study-wide results and limits: The study identified roughly 31 CD8+ CDR3 sequences shared by patients and controls.

The sequenced sample was sorted CD4+, CD8+, or CD8+CD57+ T cells (not recorded which) from PBMCs. V is TRBV19 and J is TRBJ2-3; TRBD2 agrees at 9 bases. The origin of this receptor is a human donor with aplastic anemia. Written as DNA, the CDR3 is TGTGCCAGTAGTAGCGGGGGGGGAGATACGCAGTATTTT. Its translation: CASSSGGGDTQYF. The full variable domain, its missing parts supplied by reference TRBV19 and TRBJ2-3, is DGGITQSPKYLFRKEGQNVTLSCEQNLNHDAMYWYRQDPGQGLRLIYYSQIVNDFQKGDIAEGYSVSREKKESFPLTVTSAQKNPTAFYLCASSSGGGDTQYFGPGTRLTVL.